This T cell receptor (beta chain) was identified in a study of blood T cell repertoires in COVID-19. TCRdb's table, derived via immunoSEQ multiplex PCR, lists solely in-frame clones and lacks some. Among some 200,000 clones, roughly 84% were seen once, and the ten largest hold 3% to 3.5%. The CDR3 runs to 14 residues. V lost 2 bases and J 1 base, leaving 8 bases between the germline ends. Germline V gives CDR1 SGHAT, CDR2 FQDESV (reference sequence). The TCR was taken from a woman aged 25-40 years who had recovered from COVID-19. The chain links TRBV11-1 to TRBJ2-5; tentatively, D is TRBD1 (6 bases). The sample taken for sequencing was peripheral blood. CDR3 in DNA: TGTGCCAGCAGCTTACCCAGGGGCCAAGAGACCCAGTACTTC. Its translation: CASSLPRGQETQYF.